This is a list of T cell receptor beta chains from one sample in a study of cytomegalovirus exposure and HLA in healthy donors. TCRdb keeps only in-frame clones here, not all; method: immunoSEQ multiplex PCR. The sample carries 140,000 to 150,000 clones, approximately 63% recorded once. The material sequenced was PBMCs. These receptor sequences come from an older woman in good health and CMV-seropositive. CDR3s include the opening cysteine and the closing phenylalanine or tryptophan. Each record gives: J gene, V gene, CDR3 protein.

j_gene: TRBJ2-7
v_gene: TRBV28
CDR3aa: CASSSRDRVSYEQYF

j_gene: TRBJ1-1
v_gene: TRBV27
CDR3aa: CASSFRGQNTEAFF

j_gene: TRBJ2-5
v_gene: TRBV7-2
CDR3aa: CASSLELTGEETQYF

j_gene: TRBJ1-4
v_gene: TRBV19
CDR3aa: CASSIAAGGTNEKLFF

j_gene: TRBJ1-1
v_gene: TRBV30
CDR3aa: CAWRGRGRRETEAFF

j_gene: TRBJ2-3
v_gene: TRBV6-1
CDR3aa: CASSGEGSSSTDTQYF

j_gene: TRBJ1-3
v_gene: TRBV4-1
CDR3aa: CASSRIGGQGQSSGNTIYF

j_gene: TRBJ2-5
v_gene: TRBV5-4
CDR3aa: CASSSDRVRSVETQYF

j_gene: TRBJ1-1
v_gene: TRBV5-5
CDR3aa: CASSFLPGDTEAFF

j_gene: TRBJ1-2
v_gene: TRBV19
CDR3aa: CASSFQGGGYTF

j_gene: TRBJ1-5
v_gene: TRBV6-5
CDR3aa: CASSRGQGPGQPQHF

j_gene: TRBJ1-5
v_gene: TRBV18
CDR3aa: CASSPAQGVSNQPQHF

j_gene: TRBJ1-4
v_gene: TRBV30
CDR3aa: CAWIGTGGTPWGKLFF

j_gene: TRBJ1-2
v_gene: TRBV5-1
CDR3aa: CASSLTGDYGYTF

j_gene: TRBJ1-1
v_gene: TRBV19
CDR3aa: CASRLGTGPTEAFF

j_gene: TRBJ2-1
v_gene: TRBV5-1
CDR3aa: CASSFRSSGEAYNEQFF

j_gene: TRBJ2-7
v_gene: TRBV10-1
CDR3aa: CASSESGLPGEQYF

j_gene: TRBJ2-1
v_gene: TRBV6-5
CDR3aa: CASRSTGHSHNEQFF

j_gene: TRBJ1-1
v_gene: TRBV25-1
CDR3aa: CASAHRAQNTEAFF

j_gene: TRBJ1-2
v_gene: TRBV5-4
CDR3aa: CASNTGGSNQDGYTF

j_gene: TRBJ2-7
v_gene: TRBV9
CDR3aa: CASSRDRGDEQYF

j_gene: TRBJ1-1
v_gene: TRBV5-4
CDR3aa: CASSLELVSGNTEAFF

j_gene: TRBJ2-7
v_gene: TRBV23-1
CDR3aa: CASSPDNSYEQYF

j_gene: TRBJ2-7
v_gene: TRBV11-3
CDR3aa: CASSTGGVSYEQYF

j_gene: TRBJ2-7
v_gene: TRBV7-2
CDR3aa: CASSLASGQPTYEQYF

j_gene: TRBJ2-7
v_gene: TRBV7-2
CDR3aa: CASTLAGGRAQYF

j_gene: TRBJ2-3
v_gene: TRBV7-2
CDR3aa: CASSSGLAGGPADTQYF

j_gene: TRBJ1-1
v_gene: TRBV7-9
CDR3aa: CASSFGWAEGAFF

j_gene: TRBJ1-1
v_gene: TRBV10-1
CDR3aa: CASREGQGETEAFF

j_gene: TRBJ2-7
v_gene: TRBV13
CDR3aa: CASSLKGQGAYEQYF

j_gene: TRBJ2-1
v_gene: TRBV7-2
CDR3aa: CASSPNIDRAPYNEQFF

j_gene: TRBJ1-3
v_gene: TRBV5-1
CDR3aa: CASSLVKYDIPGNTIYF

j_gene: TRBJ1-5
v_gene: TRBV18
CDR3aa: CASSPPGKAGNQPQHF

j_gene: NA
v_gene: TRBV10-3
CDR3aa: CAISESGTSYEQYF

j_gene: TRBJ1-3
v_gene: TRBV2
CDR3aa: CASSEALSSSTIYF

j_gene: TRBJ2-5
v_gene: TRBV5-1
CDR3aa: CASSITSSAQETQYF

j_gene: TRBJ2-3
v_gene: TRBV7-3
CDR3aa: CASRKRENTDTQYF

j_gene: TRBJ1-1
v_gene: TRBV29-1
CDR3aa: CSGGQGLNTEAFF

j_gene: TRBJ2-7
v_gene: TRBV11-1
CDR3aa: CASSSGLVGEQYF

j_gene: TRBJ1-1
v_gene: TRBV19
CDR3aa: CASSIVGQGQRGAFF

j_gene: TRBJ1-2
v_gene: TRBV29-1
CDR3aa: CSVPLTGQRYGYTF

j_gene: TRBJ1-1
v_gene: TRBV6-5
CDR3aa: CASSYSSGGSAFF

j_gene: TRBJ2-1
v_gene: TRBV4-1
CDR3aa: CASSLELRSYNEQFF

j_gene: TRBJ1-2
v_gene: TRBV28
CDR3aa: CASSRANYGYTF

j_gene: TRBJ2-2
v_gene: TRBV5-1
CDR3aa: CASSSGTGGIGELFF

j_gene: TRBJ1-2
v_gene: TRBV28
CDR3aa: CASGQPSGWGYGYTF

j_gene: TRBJ2-1
v_gene: TRBV27
CDR3aa: CASAWRNEQFF

j_gene: TRBJ2-7
v_gene: TRBV5-4
CDR3aa: CASSRATSYEQYF

j_gene: TRBJ2-3
v_gene: TRBV21-1
CDR3aa: CASSWEQRGADTQYF

j_gene: TRBJ1-1
v_gene: TRBV28
CDR3aa: CASSRTGGGLNTEAFF

j_gene: TRBJ2-3
v_gene: TRBV6-1
CDR3aa: CASSPTGLAADTQYF

j_gene: TRBJ1-5
v_gene: TRBV19
CDR3aa: CASSIENSNQPQHF

j_gene: TRBJ1-1
v_gene: TRBV6-1
CDR3aa: CASAGTGRTEAFF

j_gene: TRBJ1-5
v_gene: TRBV7-2
CDR3aa: CASSLVPLYQPQHF

j_gene: TRBJ2-3
v_gene: TRBV9
CDR3aa: CASSVASGVGDTQYF

j_gene: TRBJ2-7
v_gene: TRBV6-1
CDR3aa: CASSENRRYEQYF

j_gene: TRBJ2-7
v_gene: TRBV29-1
CDR3aa: CSAGGYYEQYF

j_gene: TRBJ1-3
v_gene: TRBV5-1
CDR3aa: CASSLSLNSGNTIYF

j_gene: TRBJ2-5
v_gene: TRBV7-2
CDR3aa: CASRWRGEPKETQYF